Following are 27 T cell receptor beta chains from one sample sequenced in a study of shared clonotypes between healthy human individuals. Sequencing used immunoSEQ multiplex PCR; TCRdb keeps in-frame clones, though not all of them. This sample has 600,000 or so clones, with roughly 95% found just once. CD45RO negativity and positive selection for CCR7 defined naive CD8 cells, a population that excluded terminally differentiated effector memory CD45RA+ cells. The material sequenced was naive CD8+ T cells sorted from blood. The source is a woman in her thirties in good health.

The chain uses TRBV7-6 and TRBJ2-1; 7 nucleotides align to TRBD2. The CDR3 runs 15 residues. The ends lost 5 bases at V and 8 bases at J; junction bases unmatched: 12. Germline CDR1 SGHVS, CDR2 FNYEAQ. DNA of the CDR3: TGTGCCAGCAGCCCCCTCGGCGGGAGTGGCGATGAGCAGTTCTTC. Translated: CASSPLGGSGDEQFF.

The chain employs TRBV5-1 and TRBJ2-1, with TRBD1 matching over 9 bases. The V segment lost 4 bases and the J segment 9 bases; nucleotides outside the gene matches: 11. There are 15 residues in the CDR3. CDR1 SGHRS and CDR2 YFSETQ come from the germline V gene. CDR3 region: CASSHRDRVRSEQFF. As DNA, the CDR3 is TGCGCCAGCAGCCACCGGGACAGGGTACGGTCTGAGCAGTTCTTC.

J is TRBJ2-7 and V is TRBV6-1; TRBD2 aligns across 9 bases. V lost 10 bases, J lost 4 bases, and 11 bases stayed unmatched. The V gene's germline CDR1 is MNHNS and CDR2 SASEGT. CDR3 size: 14 residues. The CDR3 DNA follows: TGTGCCATCGCGGGGGGGCTAGCGGGATACGAGCAGTACTTC. It specifies CAIAGGLAGYEQYF.

As concerns this clone: One junction end does not reproduce the germline sequence, and a read error may be involved. V usage is TRBV27 and J usage is TRBJ2-1, with D hard to call. Germline V gene data show CDR1 as MNHEY and CDR2 as SMNVEV (reference sequence). The CDR3 is 15 amino acids. CDR3 sequence (DNA): TGTGCCAGCAGTTTATTTACGCAGAGTTACAGTGAGCAGTTCTTC. As protein: CASSLFTQSYSEQFF.

The V gene is TRBV9, the J gene TRBJ1-2, with D possibly TRBD1 on 5 matching bases. Germline CDR1 SGDLS, CDR2 YYNGEE. Trimming took 3 bases from V and 6 from J, leaving 15 bases between them. The CDR3 consists of 14 residues. The CDR3 is CASSAARGSNGYTF. CDR3 nucleotides: TGTGCCAGCAGCGCCGCTCGGGGGAGCAATGGCTACACCTTC.

The rearrangement uses TRBV6-4 and TRBJ2-1, with D possibly being TRBD2 (6 bases). Trimming took 2 bases from V and 1 from J, leaving 21 bases between them. Germline values: CDR1 MRHNA, CDR2 SNTAGT. The CDR3 is 19 residues long. The CDR3 region has the DNA TGTGCCAGCAGTGACCGGGCTAGCGCTAGAGATGGGTCCTACAATGAGCAGTTCTTC. Amino acids: CASSDRASARDGSYNEQFF.

Of note for this clone: The sample holds other DNA sequences that translate to the same CDR3. The V gene is TRBV5-4, the J gene TRBJ2-7; no definite D call. The V and J ends lost 0 bases and 4 bases respectively, with 5 bases between them. From germline, CDR1 is SGHNT and CDR2 YYREEE (reference sequence). The CDR3 contains 12 residues. CDR3 in amino acids: CASSLAPYEQYF. The CDR3 DNA sequence: TGTGCCAGCAGCTTGGCACCTTACGAGCAGTACTTC.

V and J are TRBV30 and TRBJ2-3; 10 nucleotides align to TRBD2. In germline, CDR1 is GTSNPN, CDR2 SVGIG (reference sequence). J lost 4 bases, V lost 8 bases, and 6 bases had no gene match. The CDR3 covers 13 residues. CDR3 region: CASEREGPDTQYF. For the CDR3, the DNA is TGTGCCAGCGAGCGGGAGGGCCCAGATACGCAGTATTTT.

The chain recombines TRBV27 with TRBJ2-2; D is unresolved. Germline loops: CDR1 MNHEY, CDR2 SMNVEV (reference sequence). The V end was cut by 3 bases, the J end by 0 bases, with 5 bases between. CDR3 length equals 14 residues. CDR3 region: CASSFLTNTGELFF. The CDR3, as DNA: TGTGCCAGCAGTTTTTTAACGAACACCGGGGAGCTGTTTTTT.

The chain links TRBV29-1 to TRBJ1-2, with D tentatively TRBD1 (5 bases). CDR3 size: 16 residues. Germline V gene sequence: CDR1 SQVTM, CDR2 ANQGSEA. The V end lost 0 bases, the J end lost 3 bases, and 17 bases lay between the germline ends. The CDR3 region is CSVEDLSGKGYYGYTF. The CDR3 DNA follows: TGCAGCGTTGAAGATCTGTCAGGGAAGGGGTACTATGGCTACACCTTC. Filled out from reference TRBV29-1 and TRBJ1-2, the complete variable domain reads SAVISQKPSRDICQRGTSLTIQCQVDSQVTMMFWYRQQPGQSLTLIATANQGSEATYESGFVIDKFPISRPNLTFSTLTVSNMSPEDSSIYLCSVEDLSGKGYYGYTFGSGTRLTVV.

This chain uses TRBV7-2 with TRBJ2-7, with a possible D match to TRBD2 (7 bases). CDR1 is SGHTA and CDR2 is FQGNSA in the germline V gene. The CDR3 consists of 14 residues. Trimming removed 6 bases at V and 3 bases at J, with 15 bases between. This chain's CDR3 is CASRMSGTYYEQYF. In nucleotides, the CDR3 is TGTGCCAGCAGGATGAGCGGGACATACTACGAGCAGTACTTC. The whole variable domain, remainder taken from reference TRBV7-2 and TRBJ2-7, is GAGVSQSPSNKVTEKGKDVELRCDPISGHTALYWYRQSLGQGLEFLIYFQGNSAPDKSGLPSDRFSAERTGGSVSTLTIQRTQQEDSAVYLCASRMSGTYYEQYFGPGTRLTVT.

This clone came up once. V is TRBV27 and J is TRBJ2-7; 7 nucleotides align to TRBD1. The length of the CDR3 is 13 residues. Germline V gives CDR1 MNHEY, CDR2 SMNVEV (reference sequence). The ends lost 5 bases at V and 1 base at J; junction bases unmatched: 2. The CDR3 is CASSRGQSYEQYF. The CDR3 region has the DNA TGTGCCAGCAGTAGGGGACAGTCCTACGAGCAGTACTTC.

V usage is TRBV5-6 and J usage is TRBJ1-1; 9 nucleotides match TRBD1. The trim removed 4 bases at V and 3 bases at J, leaving 13 bases unmatched. In germline, CDR1 is SGHDT, CDR2 YYEEEE. The CDR3 contains 17 residues. The CDR3 here is CASSPGQGFLVDTEAFF. The CDR3 DNA follows: TGTGCCAGCAGCCCGGGACAGGGTTTTTTGGTTGACACTGAAGCTTTCTTT.

On this clone itself: The identical CDR3 is also encoded by other nucleotide sequences in the sample. V gene TRBV4-1 combines with J gene TRBJ1-2; TRBD1 matches 11 bases. V lost 3 bases and J lost 5; bases outside the gene matches: 2. This CDR3 is built from 14 residues. From germline, CDR1 is MGHRA and CDR2 YSYEKL. CDR3 amino acids: CASSQGQGGYGYTF. The CDR3 DNA follows: TGCGCCAGCAGCCAGGGACAGGGGGGGTATGGCTACACCTTC.

This rearrangement joins TRBV6-1 to TRBJ2-7, with TRBD2 identical over 7 bases. V dropped 3 bases and J dropped 8; count of bases not matched to a gene: 7. The CDR3 contains 13 residues. Germline assignment: CDR1 MNHNS and CDR2 SASEGT. The CDR3 bases are TGTGCCAGCAGTGATGGGAGGGGTAACAAGCAGTACTTC. Encoded protein: CASSDGRGNKQYF.

This clone has only one observation. This rearrangement joins TRBV27 to TRBJ2-1; TRBD2 agrees at 11 bases. The J segment lost 4 bases and the V segment lost 5 bases, leaving 7 bases of the junction unmatched. Germline V CDR1 and CDR2: MNHEY, SMNVEV (reference sequence). The CDR3 is 16 residues long. The CDR3 DNA is TGTGCCAGCAGTACCCTCTTAGCGGGAGGGTACAATGAGCAGTTCTTC. Translation gives CASSTLLAGGYNEQFF.

This clone came up a few times. This chain's CDR3 is CASSQETVPPNTGELFF. The CDR3 DNA follows: TGTGCCAGCAGCCAAGAAACAGTCCCCCCGAACACCGGGGAGCTGTTTTTT. The chain uses TRBV4-2 and TRBJ2-2, with D hard to call. Trimming took off 0 bases at V and 0 bases at J, with 11 bases between the two ends. Germline-derived CDR1 and CDR2 are LGHNA and YNFKEQ. The CDR3 length is 17 residues.

V and J are TRBV5-8 and TRBJ2-3; tentatively, D is TRBD2 (5 bases). Germline V lookup: CDR1 SGHTS, CDR2 YDEGEE. This CDR3 contains 13 residues. V was pared by 4 bases and J by 4 bases, with 10 bases between. In DNA form, the CDR3 reads TGTGCCAGCAGCCTCGGGGAAGCAGATACGCAGTATTTT. It yields the protein CASSLGEADTQYF.

This chain joins TRBV2 and TRBJ1-2; no clear D. In germline, CDR1 is SNHLY, CDR2 FYNNEI. Trimming took off 2 bases at V and 0 bases at J, with 4 bases between the two ends. This CDR3 is 13 amino acids long. This chain's CDR3 is CASSEIANYGYTF. The CDR3 DNA follows: TGTGCCAGCAGTGAAATAGCTAACTATGGCTACACCTTC. The variable domain in full, with the rest retrieved from reference TRBV2 and TRBJ1-2, is EPEVTQTPSHQVTQMGQEVILRCVPISNHLYFYWYRQILGQKVEFLVSFYNNEISEKSEIFDDQFSVERPDGSNFTLKIRSTKLEDSAMYFCASSEIANYGYTFGSGTRLTVV.

This chain links TRBV29-1 with TRBJ1-1; a weak D match, TRBD1 (6 bases). This CDR3 has 14 amino acids. With 6 bases removed from V and 10 bases from J, the gap between germline ends came to 24 bases. Germline V gene sequence: CDR1 SQVTM, CDR2 ANQGSEA. The DNA of the CDR3 is TGCAGCGTGGGACAAATTTACCCCGATGTTGGAGCTTTCTTT. This encodes CSVGQIYPDVGAFF.

Here the CDR3 reads CASNPAGTGELFF. The DNA of the CDR3 is TGTGCCAGCAACCCGGCCGGCACCGGGGAGCTGTTTTTT. The chain recombines TRBV27 with TRBJ2-2; D unclear. V was cut by 7 bases and J by 4 bases, with 10 bases left in between. Germline CDR1 and CDR2: MNHEY and SMNVEV (reference sequence). The CDR3 has 13 residues.

The genes are TRBV7-6 and TRBJ2-7; D unresolved. With 4 bases removed from V and 3 bases from J, the gap between germline ends came to 4 bases. This CDR3 comprises 11 residues. CDR1 and CDR2 (germline): SGHVS, FNYEAQ. This chain's CDR3 is CASSSNYEQYF. The CDR3 DNA sequence: TGTGCCAGCAGCTCTAACTACGAGCAGTACTTC.

The chain uses TRBV5-6 and TRBJ1-2, with D unclear. The CDR3 runs 16 residues. V was cut by 4 bases and J by 3 bases, with 19 bases left in between. Germline CDR1 is SGHDT and CDR2 is YYEEEE. CDR3 loop: CASSQIMRPPDYGYTF. The DNA of the CDR3 is TGTGCCAGCAGCCAGATAATGCGGCCGCCCGACTATGGCTACACCTTC. The full variable domain, in which reference TRBV5-6 and TRBJ1-2 provide the parts outside the CDR3, is DAGVTQSPTHLIKTRGQQVTLRCSPKSGHDTVSWYQQALGQGPQFIFQYYEEEERQRGNFPDRFSGHQFPNYSSELNVNALLLGDSALYLCASSQIMRPPDYGYTFGSGTRLTVV.

On this clone itself: Additional DNA sequences in this sample encode the identical CDR3. V is TRBV7-9 and J is TRBJ2-7; D uncertain. This CDR3 region has 10 residues. Germline assignment: CDR1 SEHNR and CDR2 FQNEAQ (reference sequence). The V end was cut by 6 bases, the J end by 2 bases, with 2 bases between. CDR3 region: CASSPYEQYF. CDR3 DNA sequence: TGTGCCAGCAGTCCCTACGAGCAGTACTTC.

This chain links TRBV29-1 with TRBJ2-1; perhaps TRBD2 as D (5 bases). In germline, CDR1 is SQVTM, CDR2 ANQGSEA. CDR3 length equals 13 residues. The V end lost 6 bases, the J end lost 9 bases, and 18 bases lay between the germline ends. CDR3 residues: CSVALTRMGEQFF. CDR3 sequence (DNA): TGCAGCGTGGCATTAACTAGGATGGGTGAGCAGTTCTTC.

The chain recombines TRBV9 with TRBJ2-1; 14 bases map to TRBD2. Germline V CDR1 and CDR2: SGDLS, YYNGEE. The CDR3 runs to 13 residues. The V gene end was trimmed by 7 bases and the J gene end by 8 bases; junction bases not matched to a gene: 2. The CDR3 here is CASGTSGSDEQFF. DNA for the CDR3: TGTGCCAGCGGGACTAGCGGGAGTGATGAGCAGTTCTTC.

Turning to this clone: A read error may be the cause here, since a much bigger clone is one base away. The chain has TRBV7-9 and TRBJ1-2; 7 bases map to TRBD1. This CDR3 has 13 residues. The V gene end was trimmed by 4 bases and the J gene end by 4 bases; junction bases not matched to a gene: 3. The germline V gene has CDR1 SEHNR and CDR2 FQNEAQ (reference sequence). The CDR3 protein is CASSSGTAYGYTF. CDR3 sequence (DNA): TGTGCCAGCAGCTCCGGGACAGCCTATGGCTACACCTTC.